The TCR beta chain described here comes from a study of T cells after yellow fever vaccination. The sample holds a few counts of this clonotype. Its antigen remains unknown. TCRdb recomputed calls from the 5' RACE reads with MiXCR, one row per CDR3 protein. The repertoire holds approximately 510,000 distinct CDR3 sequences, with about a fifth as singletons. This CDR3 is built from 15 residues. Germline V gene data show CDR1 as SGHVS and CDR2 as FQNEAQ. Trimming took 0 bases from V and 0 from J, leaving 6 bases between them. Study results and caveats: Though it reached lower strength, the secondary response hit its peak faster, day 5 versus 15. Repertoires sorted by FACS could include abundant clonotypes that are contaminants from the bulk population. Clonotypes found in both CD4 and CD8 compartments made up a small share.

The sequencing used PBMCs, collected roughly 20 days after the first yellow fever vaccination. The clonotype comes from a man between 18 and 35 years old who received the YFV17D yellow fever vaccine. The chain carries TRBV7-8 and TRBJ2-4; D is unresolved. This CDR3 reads CASSLARLAKNIQYF. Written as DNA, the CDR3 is TGTGCCAGCAGCTTAGCCCGACTAGCCAAAAACATTCAGTACTTC.